This T cell receptor beta chain originates from a study of Ad26.COV2.S vaccination and SARS-CoV-2 variants. The assay was immunoSEQ multiplex PCR, and TCRdb's table has in-frame clones only and misses some. This sample yields around 300,000 clones, of which roughly 88% are seen a single time; about 5% belongs to the top ten. Documented treatment: some 20 received Ad26.COV2.S at low or high dose, single or two shots; 5 received placebo; per-sample allocation not given. At day 63 after the first vaccine or placebo injection, samples were drawn. The germline CDR1 and CDR2 sequences are WSHSY and SAAADI. V was shortened by 0 bases and J by 1 base, with 12 bases between the two germline ends. The CDR3 totals 17 residues.

This chain uses TRBV10-2 with TRBJ2-2; D remains unclear. The receptor comes from a person aged 18-65 years who received the Ad26.COV2.S COVID-19 vaccine or a placebo. The specimen comprised peripheral blood, sampled in a trial of Ad26.COV2.S vaccine versus placebo. CDR3 loop: CASSESLAALNTGELFF. CDR3 DNA sequence: TGCGCCAGCAGTGAGTCGTTGGCAGCCCTGAACACCGGGGAGCTGTTTTTT.